The 22 T cell receptor beta chains presented below share a single source sample, sequenced in a study of CD8+ T cells in alopecia areata. Extracted RNA was reverse transcribed, and the resulting cDNA served as sequencing template. Profiling relied on immunoSEQ multiplex PCR, and the TCRdb table lists in-frame clones only, not all of them. The table shows roughly 130,000 clones, with around 50% occurring only once. The material was CD4+ T cells sorted from blood, obtained at week 0. These receptors came from a human donor with alopecia areata.

The chain uses TRBV2 and TRBJ2-5; D gene uncertain. V gave up 7 bases and J gave up 5 bases, with 8 bases separating them. The germline V gene encodes CDR1 SNHLY and CDR2 FYNNEI. This CDR3 contains 11 residues. CDR3 region: CASTRVETQYF. CDR3 DNA: TGTGCCAGCACCCGCGTGGAGACCCAGTACTTC.

This sequence joins TRBV5-6 and TRBJ1-2, with 7 bases lining up with TRBD1. Germline values: CDR1 SGHDT, CDR2 YYEEEE. The CDR3 consists of 16 residues. Trimming at V came to 1 base and at J to 0 bases, leaving 6 bases not matched to a gene. CDR3 in DNA: TGTGCCAGCAGCTTGAGATCGACAGGGTCTAACTATGGCTACACCTTC. Protein: CASSLRSTGSNYGYTF.

This clone appeared a few times. This chain uses TRBV10-3 with TRBJ1-2; 7 bases are a match to TRBD1. This CDR3 contains 15 residues. V lost 6 bases and J lost 0; bases outside the gene matches: 7. Germline CDR1 ENHRY, CDR2 SYGVKD. CDR3: CAISDTDRTNYGYTF. CDR3 nucleotides: TGTGCCATCAGCGACACGGACAGGACTAACTATGGCTACACCTTC.

The rearrangement uses TRBV19 and TRBJ2-1, with 8 bases aligning to TRBD2. J lost 9 bases, V lost 1 base, and 8 bases had no gene match. Germline assignment: CDR1 LNHDA and CDR2 SQIVND (reference sequence). The CDR3 covers 15 residues. The CDR3 loop is CASSIGTSSIGEQFF. In nucleotides, the CDR3 is TGTGCCAGTAGTATAGGGACTAGCTCTATCGGTGAGCAGTTCTTC. The entire variable domain, with the rest obtained from reference TRBV19 and TRBJ2-1, is as follows: DGGITQSPKYLFRKEGQNVTLSCEQNLNHDAMYWYRQDPGQGLRLIYYSQIVNDFQKGDIAEGYSVSREKKESFPLTVTSAQKNPTAFYLCASSIGTSSIGEQFFGPGTRLTVL.

V usage is TRBV10-3 and J usage is TRBJ1-1; tentatively, D is TRBD1 (5 bases). The V end lost 0 bases, the J end lost 2 bases, and 13 bases lay between the germline ends. Germline V lookup: CDR1 ENHRY, CDR2 SYGVKD. The CDR3 has 16 amino acids. Here the CDR3 reads CAISESIGRVNTEAFF. CDR3 nucleotides: TGTGCCATCAGTGAGTCGATCGGCAGGGTTAACACTGAAGCTTTCTTT.

V and J are TRBV5-1 and TRBJ1-5, with D hard to call. Germline V lookup: CDR1 SGHRS, CDR2 YFSETQ. The CDR3 totals 15 residues. Trimming shortened V by 5 bases and J by 3 bases, and 15 bases separated the two germline ends. The CDR3 DNA follows: TGCGCCAGCAGGTTAACGGTTTTAGACAATCAGCCCCAGCATTTT. Amino acids: CASRLTVLDNQPQHF. The whole variable domain, filled in from reference TRBV5-1 and TRBJ1-5, reads KAGVTQTPRYLIKTRGQQVTLSCSPISGHRSVSWYQQTPGQGLQFLFEYFSETQRNKGNFPGRFSGRQFSNSRSEMNVSTLELGDSALYLCASRLTVLDNQPQHFGDGTRLSIL.

This clone was seen more than once but under ten times. The chain couples TRBV5-1 to TRBJ1-5, with D possibly TRBD1 on 5 matching bases. V dropped 1 base and J dropped 6 bases, with 8 bases sitting between them. Germline lookup yields CDR1 SGHRS and CDR2 YFSETQ. This CDR3 has 13 amino acids. The CDR3 DNA follows: TGCGCCAGCAGCTTGATGGGGGGTCAGCCCCAGCATTTT. The encoded protein is CASSLMGGQPQHF.

The chain has TRBV11-2 and TRBJ2-6; tentative D call: TRBD1 (6 bases). V lost 3 bases and J lost 0, with 9 bases in between. Germline V gene sequence: CDR1 SGHAT, CDR2 FQNNGV. The CDR3 length is 16 residues. The CDR3 loop is CASSFQGTSGANVLTF. As DNA, the CDR3 is TGTGCCAGCAGCTTCCAGGGGACCTCTGGGGCCAACGTCCTGACTTTC.

The V call is TRBV9, the J call TRBJ2-3, with unresolved D. Between the trimmed V and J ends, which lost 0 bases and 4 bases, there was a span of 12 bases. The CDR3 totals 15 residues. Germline V gene lookup returns CDR1 SGDLS and CDR2 YYNGEE. The CDR3 region has the DNA TGTGCCAGCAGCGTAGACATCGAGAAGGCAGATACGCAGTATTTT. Protein product: CASSVDIEKADTQYF.

The rearrangement joins TRBV6-1 to TRBJ2-7, with 7 bases aligning to TRBD1. Germline values: CDR1 MNHNS, CDR2 SASEGT. The V segment lost 5 bases and the J segment 5 bases; nucleotides outside the gene matches: 3. The CDR3 contains 12 residues. The CDR3 DNA sequence: TGTGCCAGCAGTCGCACAGGGGACGAGCAGTACTTC. Encoded protein: CASSRTGDEQYF.

CDR3 protein: CASSHPGGEETQYF. CDR3 in DNA: TGTGCCAGCAGCCACCCTGGGGGTGAGGAGACCCAGTACTTC. The gene calls are TRBV9 and TRBJ2-5, with D tentatively TRBD1 or TRBD2 (5 bases each). Trimming pared 4 bases from V and 5 bases from J, leaving 15 bases between. The CDR3 spans 14 residues. Germline V gene lookup returns CDR1 SGDLS and CDR2 YYNGEE.

The chain carries TRBV7-2 and TRBJ2-5; D unclear. Germline V gives CDR1 SGHTA, CDR2 FQGNSA. V was cut by 5 bases and J by 3 bases, with 13 bases left in between. The CDR3 totals 14 residues. The CDR3 is CASSNTFRKETQYF. The CDR3 coding sequence is TGTGCCAGCAGCAATACGTTCAGAAAAGAGACCCAGTACTTC.

This clone came up a few times. This chain links TRBV28 with TRBJ1-2; TRBD1 agrees at 10 bases. J lost 5 bases, V lost 5 bases, and 8 bases had no gene match. Germline CDR1 is MDHEN and CDR2 is SYDVKM. The CDR3 spans 15 residues. CDR3 residues: CASSAQGQGRYGYTF. DNA of the CDR3: TGTGCCAGCAGTGCCCAGGGACAGGGGAGGTATGGCTACACCTTC.

This clone was recorded once. The rearrangement uses TRBV30 and TRBJ1-2, with 7 bases identical to TRBD1. Germline values: CDR1 GTSNPN, CDR2 SVGIG (reference sequence). After removal of 1 base from V and 4 bases from J, the junction contained 3 bases not matched to a gene. The CDR3 extends over 13 amino acids. The CDR3 DNA is TGTGCCTGGAGTGGGGGACAGCGCTATGGCTACACCTTC. It specifies CAWSGGQRYGYTF.

The chain links TRBV19 to TRBJ1-2, with a tentative D call TRBD1 (5 bases). Per the germline V gene, CDR1 is LNHDA and CDR2 is SQIVND (reference sequence). The length of the CDR3 is 13 residues. V shed 4 bases and J shed 4 bases, with 10 bases lying between them. The CDR3 spells CASSTWDVYGYTF. The CDR3 DNA reads as TGTGCCAGTAGTACGTGGGACGTCTATGGCTACACCTTC.

Only a few counts were recorded for this clone. This chain connects TRBV19 to TRBJ1-5; possibly TRBD1 for D (5 bases). Germline values: CDR1 LNHDA, CDR2 SQIVND (reference sequence). V lost 5 bases and J 7 bases, leaving 12 bases between the germline ends. The CDR3 is made up of 13 amino acids. CDR3 coding DNA: TGTGCCAGTAGTGAGACAGATTTACAGCCCCAGCATTTT. This gives the protein CASSETDLQPQHF.

The chain combines TRBV5-1 with TRBJ1-1; D is possibly TRBD1 (5 bases). Germline CDR1 SGHRS, CDR2 YFSETQ. Between the trimmed V and J ends, which lost 0 bases and 4 bases, there was a span of 13 bases. The CDR3 has 15 residues. This CDR3 is CASSLEPGSGTEAFF. CDR3 nucleotides: TGCGCCAGCAGCTTGGAACCAGGGTCGGGCACTGAAGCTTTCTTT.

The sample holds a few counts of this clone. The rearrangement joins TRBV30 to TRBJ1-2, with 7 bases that match TRBD1. The CDR3 has 13 amino acids. Germline assignment: CDR1 GTSNPN and CDR2 SVGIG (reference sequence). The CDR3 loop reads CAGTAGLEEGYTF. The CDR3 DNA is TGTGCGGGGACAGCAGGACTCGAAGAGGGCTACACCTTC.

The chain has TRBV15 and TRBJ2-5, with D maybe TRBD2 (6 bases). Germline V CDR1 and CDR2: LNHNV, YYDKDF (reference sequence). The CDR3 is 15 amino acids. Trimming pared 0 bases from V and 4 bases from J, leaving 12 bases between. Here the CDR3 DNA reads TGTGCCACCAGCAGAGATAGGGACTGGGTAGAGACCCAGTACTTC. It encodes CATSRDRDWVETQYF.

CDR3 amino acids: CASTSYSGSTEAFF. The CDR3 coding sequence is TGTGCCAGCACTTCCTACTCGGGCAGCACTGAAGCTTTCTTT. This chain joins TRBV7-9 and TRBJ1-1; no reliable D call. In germline, CDR1 is SEHNR, CDR2 FQNEAQ (reference sequence). This CDR3 is built from 14 residues. V lost 7 bases and J lost 4, with 16 bases in between. The full variable domain, with the rest looked up from reference TRBV7-9 and TRBJ1-1, is DTGVSQNPRHKITKRGQNVTFRCDPISEHNRLYWYRQTLGQGPEFLTYFQNEAQLEKSRLLSDRFSAERPKGSFSTLEIQRTEQGDSAMYLCASTSYSGSTEAFFGQGTRLTVV.

This clone was found a few times. The V call is TRBV28, the J call TRBJ1-5, with 11 bases aligning to TRBD1. V lost 7 bases to trimming and J lost 2 bases; unmatched junction nucleotides: 10. This CDR3 region has 17 residues. Germline CDR1 is MDHEN and CDR2 is SYDVKM. CDR3 region: CASTSRGTGGGNQPQHF. The CDR3, as DNA: TGTGCCAGCACCTCAAGGGGGACAGGGGGAGGCAATCAGCCCCAGCATTTT.

The table lists this clone with a few counts. The rearrangement joins TRBV23-1 to TRBJ1-6; weak D call: TRBD1 (6 bases). TRBV23-1 is recorded as an ORF, its role being uncertain. V lost 4 bases and J lost 10, with 8 bases in between. This CDR3 has 12 residues. Written as DNA, the CDR3 is TGCGCCAGCAGTCTAGGGGGGTCACCCCTCCACTTT. Its protein is CASSLGGSPLHF.